The next 17 T cell receptor beta chains were all read from a single sample in a study of blood T cell repertoires in COVID-19. Method: immunoSEQ multiplex PCR; TCRdb's copy keeps in-frame clones and lacks some. The sample has over 120,000 clones, around 90% seen once. The specimen was peripheral blood. Receptor source: a human donor in a cohort sampled during active COVID-19.

This rearrangement joins TRBV4-3 to TRBJ1-1, with D possibly matching TRBD1 (5 bases). The length of the CDR3 is 15 residues. Germline CDR1 and CDR2: LGHNA and YSLEER. The V gene lost 4 bases and the J gene lost 2 bases, with 14 bases spanning the gap. CDR3: CASSRTGDLNTEAFF. The CDR3 nucleotides are TGCGCCAGCAGCCGCACAGGTGACCTAAACACTGAAGCTTTCTTT.

This clone was counted a single time. The rearrangement joins TRBV2 to TRBJ2-7, with TRBD2 matching over 7 bases. Germline CDR1 and CDR2: SNHLY and FYNNEI. The CDR3 has 17 residues. V lost 5 bases and J lost 3; bases outside the gene matches: 16. The CDR3 loop is CASSQLGEGSPLYEQYF. CDR3 DNA: TGTGCCAGCAGTCAACTTGGGGAGGGGTCCCCCCTCTACGAGCAGTACTTC.

The chain joins TRBV7-9 to TRBJ2-1, with D possibly being TRBD1 (6 bases). The CDR3 runs to 15 residues. Trimming removed 1 base at V and 6 bases at J, with 13 bases between. CDR1 SEHNR and CDR2 FQNEAQ come from the germline V gene (reference sequence). The CDR3 here is CASSLVGRGPNEQFF. CDR3 coding DNA: TGTGCCAGCAGCTTAGTGGGCAGGGGACCCAATGAGCAGTTCTTC. The whole variable domain, remainder taken from reference TRBV7-9 and TRBJ2-1, is DTGVSQNPRHKITKRGQNVTFRCDPISEHNRLYWYRQTLGQGPEFLTYFQNEAQLEKSRLLSDRFSAERPKGSFSTLEIQRTEQGDSAMYLCASSLVGRGPNEQFFGPGTRLTVL.

This chain links TRBV6-5 with TRBJ2-2; D perhaps matches TRBD2 (5 bases). The CDR3 consists of 15 residues. Germline-derived CDR1 and CDR2 are MNHEY and SVGAGI. Trimming removed 4 bases at V and 1 base at J, with 10 bases between. The CDR3 sequence: CASSSRGRNTGELFF. The CDR3 DNA follows: TGTGCCAGCAGTTCCCGGGGAAGGAACACCGGGGAGCTGTTTTTT.

This clone was seen only once. V is TRBV5-4 and J is TRBJ2-7, with TRBD1 identical over 9 bases. V was pared by 3 bases and J by 9 bases, with 1 base of the junction left unmatched. In germline, CDR1 is SGHNT, CDR2 YYREEE (reference sequence). The CDR3 loop spans 11 amino acids. In DNA form, the CDR3 reads TGTGCCAGCAGCTCGGGACAGGGGCAGTACTTC. It encodes CASSSGQGQYF.

The chain has TRBV24-1 and TRBJ2-7; 7 positions match TRBD1. The CDR3 extends over 15 amino acids. Germline lookup yields CDR1 KGHDR and CDR2 SFDVKD. J was trimmed by 2 bases and V by 3 bases; bases with no gene match: 6. CDR3 nucleotides: TGTGCCACCAGTGATGGGTGGGACAGCCCCTACGAGCAGTACTTC. This codes for CATSDGWDSPYEQYF.

The V gene is TRBV15, the J gene TRBJ2-3; 8 positions match TRBD1. The trim removed 3 bases at V and 10 bases at J, leaving 6 bases unmatched. The CDR3 extends over 13 amino acids. Per germline, CDR1 LNHNV and CDR2 YYDKDF (reference sequence). In DNA, the CDR3 is TGTGCCACCAGCAGGGACAGGGTCGGGTCGCAGTATTTT. Amino acids: CATSRDRVGSQYF.

The chain employs TRBV7-3 and TRBJ1-1, with 7 bases that match TRBD1. This CDR3 spans 14 amino acids. In germline, CDR1 is SGHTA, CDR2 FQGTGA. Unmatched junction bases numbered 2, after V lost 4 bases and J lost 0 bases. The DNA of the CDR3 is TGTGCCAGCAGCTCGACAGGGCTGAACACTGAAGCTTTCTTT. This encodes CASSSTGLNTEAFF.

The genes are TRBV11-2 and TRBJ2-7; the D is unclear. Germline CDR1 reads SGHAT; CDR2 reads FQNNGV. V lost 4 bases to trimming and J lost 6 bases, with 7 bases between them. The length of the CDR3 is 11 residues. CDR3 sequence: CASSSLGEQYF. The CDR3 DNA reads as TGTGCCAGCAGCTCGCTCGGCGAGCAGTACTTC.

This chain joins TRBV27 and TRBJ2-6; D is possibly TRBD1 (5 bases). The CDR3 is 16 amino acids. Trimming took 2 bases from V and 4 from J, leaving 12 bases between them. Germline loops: CDR1 MNHEY, CDR2 SMNVEV (reference sequence). CDR3 DNA: TGTGCCAGCAGTTTAGCCGCAGGGATCGGGGCCAACGTCCTGACTTTC. As protein: CASSLAAGIGANVLTF. Filled out from reference TRBV27 and TRBJ2-6, the complete variable domain reads EAQVTQNPRYLITVTGKKLTVTCSQNMNHEYMSWYRQDPGLGLRQIYYSMNVEVTDKGDVPEGYKVSRKEKRNFPLILESPSPNQTSLYFCASSLAAGIGANVLTFGAGSRLTVL.

CDR3 region: CASSQDVGGGSGNTIYF. As DNA, the CDR3 is TGCGCCAGCAGCCAAGATGTGGGCGGAGGCTCTGGAAACACCATATATTTT. The chain has TRBV4-3 and TRBJ1-3; D unresolved. The V end was cut by 0 bases, the J end by 0 bases, with 12 bases between. The length of the CDR3 is 17 residues. Germline CDR1 and CDR2: LGHNA and YSLEER.

This sequence joins TRBV28 and TRBJ2-7; D is ambiguous. The CDR3 is 13 amino acids. In germline, CDR1 is MDHEN, CDR2 SYDVKM. V gave up 1 base and J gave up 1 base, with 5 bases separating them. The CDR3, as DNA: TGTGCCAGCAGTTTATCTCCGTCCTACGAGCAGTACTTC. Its protein product is CASSLSPSYEQYF.

The sample holds a few counts of this clone. The rearrangement uses TRBV9 and TRBJ1-5; D is unresolved. This CDR3 contains 14 residues. CDR1 and CDR2 from the germline V gene are SGDLS and YYNGEE. Trimming took off 1 base at V and 1 base at J, with 6 bases between the two ends. This chain's CDR3 is CASSVHGSNQPQHF. Here the CDR3 DNA reads TGTGCCAGCAGCGTACACGGGAGCAATCAGCCCCAGCATTTT.

This clone has a single count. The chain links TRBV4-1 to TRBJ2-3; TRBD2 might be the D (6 bases). Trimming cost V 0 bases and J 6 bases, with 13 bases left between them. CDR1 is MGHRA, CDR2 YSYEKL, per germline. This CDR3 comprises 15 residues. The CDR3 region is CASSQERRGIDTQYF. The DNA of the CDR3 is TGCGCCAGCAGCCAAGAGAGGCGGGGTATCGATACGCAGTATTTT.

The chain couples TRBV5-1 to TRBJ1-1; TRBD1 matches 10 bases. The CDR3 runs to 15 residues. CDR1 is SGHRS and CDR2 is YFSETQ in the germline V gene. Trimming took 4 bases from V and 3 from J; bases not matched to a gene: 6. DNA of the CDR3: TGCGCCAGCAGCGACAGGACAGGGGGAGACACTGAAGCTTTCTTT. It codes for CASSDRTGGDTEAFF.

The chain is built from TRBV6-6 and TRBJ1-6; D is ambiguous. The CDR3 spans 13 residues. Per germline, CDR1 MNHNY and CDR2 SVGAGI (reference sequence). With 3 bases removed from V and 7 bases from J, the gap between germline ends came to 7 bases. For the CDR3, the DNA is TGTGCCAGCAGTTATGCGGGCAATTCACCCCTCCACTTT. Its protein is CASSYAGNSPLHF.

The chain combines TRBV4-3 with TRBJ2-5; TRBD2 aligns across 12 bases. V shed 0 bases and J 6 bases; nucleotides not matched to a gene: 8. The germline V gene encodes CDR1 LGHNA and CDR2 YSLEER. The CDR3 is made up of 17 amino acids. CDR3 nucleotides: TGCGCCAGCAGCCAAGATCACCTAGCGGGGGGGCCACAGACCCAGTACTTC. Encoded protein: CASSQDHLAGGPQTQYF.